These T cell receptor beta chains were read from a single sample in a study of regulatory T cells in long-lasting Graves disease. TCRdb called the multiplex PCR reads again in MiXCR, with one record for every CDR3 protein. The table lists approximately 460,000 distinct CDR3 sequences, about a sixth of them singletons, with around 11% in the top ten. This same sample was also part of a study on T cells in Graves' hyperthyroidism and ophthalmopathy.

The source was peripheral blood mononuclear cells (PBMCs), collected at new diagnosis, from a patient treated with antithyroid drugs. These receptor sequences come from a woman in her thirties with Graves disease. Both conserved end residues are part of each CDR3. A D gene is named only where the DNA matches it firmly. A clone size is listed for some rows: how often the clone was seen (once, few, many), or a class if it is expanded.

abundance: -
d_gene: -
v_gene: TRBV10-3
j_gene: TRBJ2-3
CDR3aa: CAISEMLDTQYF
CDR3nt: TGTGCCATCAGTGAGATGTTAGATACGCAGTATTTT

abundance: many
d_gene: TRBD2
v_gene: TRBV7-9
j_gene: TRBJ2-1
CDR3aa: CASSPTSGSSYNEQFF
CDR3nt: TGTGCCAGCAGCCCTACTAGCGGGAGCTCCTACAATGAGCAGTTCTTC

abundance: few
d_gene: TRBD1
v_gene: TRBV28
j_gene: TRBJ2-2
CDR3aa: CASSLWGDRGKTGELFF
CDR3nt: TGTGCCAGCAGTTTATGGGGGGACAGGGGGAAAACCGGGGAGCTGTTTTTT

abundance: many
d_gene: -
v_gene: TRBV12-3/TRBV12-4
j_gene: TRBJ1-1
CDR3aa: CASSTQRGRGNTEAFF
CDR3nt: TGTGCCAGCAGTACACAAAGGGGGAGGGGGAACACTGAAGCTTTCTTT

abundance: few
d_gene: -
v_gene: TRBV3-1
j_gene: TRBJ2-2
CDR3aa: CASSQVPGSGELFF
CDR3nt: TGTGCCAGCAGCCAAGTTCCAGGCAGCGGGGAGCTGTTTTTT

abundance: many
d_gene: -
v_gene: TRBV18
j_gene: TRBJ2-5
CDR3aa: CASSPRETQYF
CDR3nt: TGTGCCAGCTCACCACGGGAGACCCAGTACTTC

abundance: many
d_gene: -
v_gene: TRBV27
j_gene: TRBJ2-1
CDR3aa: CASSLSIVRLDEQFF
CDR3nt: TGTGCCAGCAGTTTATCGATAGTTAGGCTCGATGAGCAGTTCTTC

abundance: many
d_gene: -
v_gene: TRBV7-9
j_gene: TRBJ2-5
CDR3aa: CASSLGSGGTRYF
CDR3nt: TGTGCCAGCAGCTTAGGATCTGGGGGCACCCGGTACTTC

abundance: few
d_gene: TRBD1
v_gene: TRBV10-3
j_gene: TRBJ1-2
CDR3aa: CAIKKPDRAYGYTF
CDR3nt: TGTGCCATCAAAAAACCCGACAGGGCCTATGGCTACACCTTC

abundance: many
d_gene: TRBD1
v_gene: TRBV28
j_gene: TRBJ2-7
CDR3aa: CASSPGQTPDEQYF
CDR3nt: TGTGCCAGCAGTCCGGGACAGACCCCTGACGAGCAGTACTTC

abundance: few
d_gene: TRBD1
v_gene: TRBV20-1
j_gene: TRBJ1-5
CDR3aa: CSARRTGRTSNQPQHF
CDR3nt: TGCAGTGCTAGAAGGACAGGACGAACTAGCAATCAGCCCCAGCATTTT

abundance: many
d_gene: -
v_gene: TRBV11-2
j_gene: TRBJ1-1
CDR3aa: CASARGAEAFF
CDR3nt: TGTGCCAGCGCGAGGGGGGCTGAAGCTTTCTTT

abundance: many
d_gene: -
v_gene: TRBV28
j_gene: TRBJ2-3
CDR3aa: CATDYTDTQYF
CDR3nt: TGTGCCACTGACTACACAGATACGCAGTATTTT

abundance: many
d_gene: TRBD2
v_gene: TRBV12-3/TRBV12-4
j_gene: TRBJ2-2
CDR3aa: CASTGTSGNTGELFF
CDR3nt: TGTGCCAGCACGGGGACTAGCGGGAACACCGGGGAGCTGTTTTTT

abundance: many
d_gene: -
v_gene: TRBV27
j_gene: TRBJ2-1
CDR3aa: CASRLSGRGVYNEQFF
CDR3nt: TGTGCCAGCCGACTCTCGGGGCGGGGTGTCTACAATGAGCAGTTCTTC

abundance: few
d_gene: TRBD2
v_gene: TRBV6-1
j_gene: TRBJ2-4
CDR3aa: CASSDGGGGKNIQYF
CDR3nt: TGTGCCAGCAGTGATGGGGGGGGAGGAAAAAACATTCAGTACTTC

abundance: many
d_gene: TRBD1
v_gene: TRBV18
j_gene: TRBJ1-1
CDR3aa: CASSRTTGEATEAFF
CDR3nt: TGTGCCAGCTCACGGACAACAGGGGAGGCCACTGAAGCTTTCTTT

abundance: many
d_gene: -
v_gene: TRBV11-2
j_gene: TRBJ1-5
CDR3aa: CASSPQANQPQHF
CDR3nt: TGTGCCAGCAGCCCTCAAGCCAATCAGCCCCAGCATTTT

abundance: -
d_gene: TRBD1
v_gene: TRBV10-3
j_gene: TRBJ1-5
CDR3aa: CAISESGQHSNQPQHF
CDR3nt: TGTGCCATCAGTGAGTCGGGACAGCATAGCAATCAGCCCCAGCATTTT

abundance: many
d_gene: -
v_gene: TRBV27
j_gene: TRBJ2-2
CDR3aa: CASSLGGYTGELFF
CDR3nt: TGTGCCAGCAGTTTGGGAGGTTACACCGGGGAGCTGTTTTTT

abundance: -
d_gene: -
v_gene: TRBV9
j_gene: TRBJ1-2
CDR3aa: CASSVAGGPNYGYTF
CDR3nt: TGTGCCAGCAGCGTAGCTGGGGGACCCAACTATGGCTACACCTTC

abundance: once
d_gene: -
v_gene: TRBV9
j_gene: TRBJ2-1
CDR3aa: CASSVGAPDEQFF
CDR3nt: TGTGCCAGCAGCGTAGGGGCGCCGGATGAGCAGTTCTTC

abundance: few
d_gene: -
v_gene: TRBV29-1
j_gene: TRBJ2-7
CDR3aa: CSVEDRNGYEQYF
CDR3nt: TGCAGCGTTGAAGATCGTAACGGATACGAGCAGTACTTC

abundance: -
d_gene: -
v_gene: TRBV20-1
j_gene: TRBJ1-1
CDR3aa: CSASEAFF
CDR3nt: TGCAGTGCAAGTGAAGCTTTCTTT

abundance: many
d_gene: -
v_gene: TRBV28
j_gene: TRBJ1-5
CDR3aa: CASSLEGVGNQPQHF
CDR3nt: TGTGCCAGCAGTTTGGAGGGTGTAGGCAATCAGCCCCAGCATTTT

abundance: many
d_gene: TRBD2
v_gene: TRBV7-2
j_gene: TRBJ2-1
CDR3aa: CASSLYPSGSYEQFF
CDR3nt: TGTGCCAGCAGCTTATACCCTAGCGGGAGTTATGAGCAGTTCTTC

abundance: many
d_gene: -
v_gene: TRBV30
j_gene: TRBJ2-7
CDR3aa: CAWSPDGGYEQYF
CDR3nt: TGTGCCTGGAGCCCAGACGGGGGCTACGAGCAGTACTTC

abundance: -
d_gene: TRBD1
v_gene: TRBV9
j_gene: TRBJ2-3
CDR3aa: CASSGNQGVGTDTQYF
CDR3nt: TGTGCCAGCAGCGGGAACCAGGGGGTCGGCACAGATACGCAGTATTTT

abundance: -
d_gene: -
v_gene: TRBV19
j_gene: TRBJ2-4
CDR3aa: CASSRGPFAKNIQYF
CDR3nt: TGTGCCAGTAGTAGGGGACCCTTTGCCAAAAACATTCAGTACTTC

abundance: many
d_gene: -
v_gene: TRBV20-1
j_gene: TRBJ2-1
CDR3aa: CSAGGGIISYNEQFF
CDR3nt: TGCAGTGCTGGCGGCGGGATAATCTCCTACAATGAGCAGTTCTTC

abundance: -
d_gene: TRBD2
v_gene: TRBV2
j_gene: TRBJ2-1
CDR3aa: CASSEGGLAGGSSYNEQFF
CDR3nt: TGTGCCAGCAGTGAAGGGGGGCTAGCGGGAGGGAGCTCCTACAATGAGCAGTTCTTC

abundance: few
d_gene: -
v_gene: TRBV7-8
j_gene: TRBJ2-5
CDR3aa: CASSPSVEETQYF
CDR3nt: TGTGCCAGCAGCCCCTCGGTAGAAGAGACCCAGTACTTC

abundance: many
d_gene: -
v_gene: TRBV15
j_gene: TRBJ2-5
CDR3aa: CATSRVRGPLREKTQYF
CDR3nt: TGTGCCACCAGCAGAGTCCGAGGGCCGCTAAGGGAAAAGACCCAGTACTTC

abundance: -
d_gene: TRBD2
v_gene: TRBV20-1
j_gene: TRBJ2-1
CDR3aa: CSANGTSVDEQFF
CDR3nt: TGCAGTGCTAACGGGACTAGCGTCGATGAGCAGTTCTTC

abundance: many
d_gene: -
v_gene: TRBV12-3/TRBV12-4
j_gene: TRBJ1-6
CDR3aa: CASSLVAGSSYNSPLHF
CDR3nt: TGTGCCAGCAGTTTAGTTGCCGGGAGCTCCTATAATTCACCCCTCCACTTT

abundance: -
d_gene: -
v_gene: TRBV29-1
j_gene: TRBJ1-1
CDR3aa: CSARTPRQRTEAFF
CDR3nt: TGCAGCGCCCGGACGCCTAGGCAGCGCACTGAAGCTTTCTTT

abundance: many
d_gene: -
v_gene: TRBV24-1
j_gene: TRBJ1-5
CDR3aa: CATSDSRDSYSNQPQHF
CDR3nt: TGTGCCACCAGTGATTCCCGGGACTCTTATAGCAATCAGCCCCAGCATTTT

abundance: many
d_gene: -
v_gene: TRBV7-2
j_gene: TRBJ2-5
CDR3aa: CASSLEGASGETQYF
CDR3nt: TGTGCCAGCAGCTTAGAAGGGGCCTCGGGGGAGACCCAGTACTTC

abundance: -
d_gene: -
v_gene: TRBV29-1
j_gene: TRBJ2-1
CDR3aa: CSVEGGAVLYNEQFF
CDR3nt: TGCAGCGTTGAAGGGGGGGCGGTCTTATACAATGAGCAGTTCTTC

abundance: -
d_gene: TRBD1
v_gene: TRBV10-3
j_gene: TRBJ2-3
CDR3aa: CAMGRDRGNTDTQYF
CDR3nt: TGTGCCATGGGCCGGGACAGGGGAAACACAGATACGCAGTATTTT

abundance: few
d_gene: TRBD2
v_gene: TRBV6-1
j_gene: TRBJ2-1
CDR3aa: CASSRRLAGGIYNEQFF
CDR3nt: TGTGCCAGCAGCCGAAGACTAGCGGGAGGGATCTACAATGAGCAGTTCTTC

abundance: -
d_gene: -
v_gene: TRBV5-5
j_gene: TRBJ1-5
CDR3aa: CASSLRASNQPQHF
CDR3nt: TGTGCCAGCAGCTTGCGGGCCAGCAATCAGCCCCAGCATTTT

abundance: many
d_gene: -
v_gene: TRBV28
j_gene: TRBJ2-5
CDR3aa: CASSFGSEETQYF
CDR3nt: TGTGCCAGCAGTTTTGGGTCGGAAGAGACCCAGTACTTC

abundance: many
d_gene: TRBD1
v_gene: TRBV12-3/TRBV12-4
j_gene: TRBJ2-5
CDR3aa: CATNRGSVGETQYF
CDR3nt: TGTGCCACGAACAGGGGCAGCGTAGGAGAGACCCAGTACTTC

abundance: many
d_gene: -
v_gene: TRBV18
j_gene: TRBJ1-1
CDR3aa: CASSPGTDYTEAFF
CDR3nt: TGTGCCAGCTCCCCCGGGACGGATTACACTGAAGCTTTCTTT

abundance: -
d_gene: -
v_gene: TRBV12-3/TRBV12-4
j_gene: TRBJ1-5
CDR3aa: CASSWGGINSNQPQHF
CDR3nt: TGTGCCAGCAGTTGGGGGGGGATTAATAGCAATCAGCCCCAGCATTTT